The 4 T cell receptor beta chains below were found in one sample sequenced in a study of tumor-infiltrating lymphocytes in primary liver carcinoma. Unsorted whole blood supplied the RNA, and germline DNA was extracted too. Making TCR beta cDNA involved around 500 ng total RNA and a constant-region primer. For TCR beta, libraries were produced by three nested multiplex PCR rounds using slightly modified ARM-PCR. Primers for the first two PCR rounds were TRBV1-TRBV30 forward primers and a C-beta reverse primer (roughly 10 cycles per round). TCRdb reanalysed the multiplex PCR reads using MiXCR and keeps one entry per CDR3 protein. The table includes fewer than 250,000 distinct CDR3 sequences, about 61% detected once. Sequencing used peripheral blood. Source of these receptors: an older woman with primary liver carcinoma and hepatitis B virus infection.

The CDR3 DNA reads TGTGCCGGCACCTTCACAGGGGGATTCGGAAACACCATATATTTT. It codes for CAGTFTGGFGNTIYF. The rearrangement joins TRBV11-2 to TRBJ1-3; 8 bases fit TRBD1. This CDR3 region has 15 residues. Germline assignment: CDR1 SGHAT and CDR2 FQNNGV. V shed 11 bases, J shed 4 bases, and the junction held 13 bases outside the gene matches.

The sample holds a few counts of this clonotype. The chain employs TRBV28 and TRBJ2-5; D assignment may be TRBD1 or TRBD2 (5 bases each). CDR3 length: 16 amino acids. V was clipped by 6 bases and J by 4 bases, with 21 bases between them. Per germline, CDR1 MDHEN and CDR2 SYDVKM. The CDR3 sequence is CASRVRREQGGETQYF. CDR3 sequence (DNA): TGTGCCAGCAGGGTCCGCAGGGAGCAGGGCGGAGAGACCCAGTACTTC.

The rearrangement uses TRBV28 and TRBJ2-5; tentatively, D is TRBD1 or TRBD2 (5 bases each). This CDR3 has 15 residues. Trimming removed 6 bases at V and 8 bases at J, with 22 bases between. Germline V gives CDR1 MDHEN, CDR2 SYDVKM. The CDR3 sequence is CASRPGTRDLPTQYF. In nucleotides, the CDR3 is TGTGCCAGCAGGCCTGGGACGAGGGATTTGCCCACCCAGTACTTC.

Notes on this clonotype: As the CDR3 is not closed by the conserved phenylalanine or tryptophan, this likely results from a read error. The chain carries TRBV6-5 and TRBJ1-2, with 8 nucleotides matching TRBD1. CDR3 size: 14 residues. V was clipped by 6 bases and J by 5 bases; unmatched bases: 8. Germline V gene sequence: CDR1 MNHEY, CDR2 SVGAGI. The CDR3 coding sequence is TGTGCCAGCAGCGTAAGACAGGGGCGGTATGGCTACACCCTC. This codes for CASSVRQGRYGYTL.